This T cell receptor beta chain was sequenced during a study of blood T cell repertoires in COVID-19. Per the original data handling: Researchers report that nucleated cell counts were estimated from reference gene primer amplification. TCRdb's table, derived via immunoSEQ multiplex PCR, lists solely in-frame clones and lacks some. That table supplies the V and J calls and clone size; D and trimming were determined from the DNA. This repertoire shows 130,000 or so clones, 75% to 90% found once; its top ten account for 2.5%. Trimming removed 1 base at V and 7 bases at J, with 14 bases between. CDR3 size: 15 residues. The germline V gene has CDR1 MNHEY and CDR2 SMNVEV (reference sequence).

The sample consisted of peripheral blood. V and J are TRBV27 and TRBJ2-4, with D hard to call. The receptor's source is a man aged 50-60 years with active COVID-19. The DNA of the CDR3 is TGTGCCAGCAGTTTATATCACACCTCCGGGAACATTCAGTACTTC. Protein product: CASSLYHTSGNIQYF.